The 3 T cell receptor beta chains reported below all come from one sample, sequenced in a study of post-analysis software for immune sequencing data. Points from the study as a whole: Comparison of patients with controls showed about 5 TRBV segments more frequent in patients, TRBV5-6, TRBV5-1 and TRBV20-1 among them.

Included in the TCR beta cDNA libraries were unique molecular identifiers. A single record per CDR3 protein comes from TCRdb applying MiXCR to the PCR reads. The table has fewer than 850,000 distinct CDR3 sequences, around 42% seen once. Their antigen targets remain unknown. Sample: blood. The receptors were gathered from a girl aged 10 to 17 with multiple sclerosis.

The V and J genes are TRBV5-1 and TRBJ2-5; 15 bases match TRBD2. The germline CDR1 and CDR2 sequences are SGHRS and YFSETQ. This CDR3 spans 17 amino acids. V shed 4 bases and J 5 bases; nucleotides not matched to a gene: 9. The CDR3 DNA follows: TGCGCCAGCAGCCCCGGACTAGCGGGAGGGCCGAGGGAGACCCAGTACTTC. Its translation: CASSPGLAGGPRETQYF.

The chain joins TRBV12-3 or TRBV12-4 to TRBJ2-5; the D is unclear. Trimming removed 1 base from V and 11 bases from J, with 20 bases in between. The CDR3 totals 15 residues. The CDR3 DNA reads TGTGCCAGCAGTTTAGTGGCGAGTATCTACAATGAGCAGTACTTC. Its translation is CASSLVASIYNEQYF.

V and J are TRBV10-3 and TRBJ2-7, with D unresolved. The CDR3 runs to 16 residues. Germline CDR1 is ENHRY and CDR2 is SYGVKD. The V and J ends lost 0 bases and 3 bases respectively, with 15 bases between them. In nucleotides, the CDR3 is TGTGCCATCAGTGAGTCGATTGGTAACAGCTACTACGAGCAGTACTTC. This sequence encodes CAISESIGNSYYEQYF.